This passage covers 12 T cell receptor beta chains from one sample sequenced in a study of T cell clones after liver transplantation. Profiling relied on immunoSEQ multiplex PCR, and the TCRdb table lists in-frame clones only, not all of them. Altogether roughly 97,000 clones are present, around 83% being singletons, with the ten largest covering approximately 0.93%. Sequencing was performed on CD4+ T cells from blood, taken before liver transplant. These TCRs come from a human donor who received a liver transplant.

This chain joins TRBV7-8 and TRBJ1-1, with no clear D. Trimming removed 7 bases from V and 6 bases from J, with 15 bases in between. Germline V gene lookup returns CDR1 SGHVS and CDR2 FQNEAQ. The CDR3 length is 13 residues. CDR3 coding DNA: TGTGCCAGCACCATGAGTGGGAGATCTGAAGCTTTCTTT. Amino acid sequence: CASTMSGRSEAFF.

This sequence joins TRBV2 and TRBJ2-1; 10 nucleotides match TRBD2. Looked up from germline, CDR1 is SNHLY and CDR2 is FYNNEI. V lost 8 bases to trimming and J lost 7 bases; unmatched junction nucleotides: 11. The CDR3 has 15 residues. CDR3 sequence: CASRQPAGGGNEQFF. The DNA of the CDR3 is TGTGCCAGCCGACAGCCAGCGGGAGGGGGAAATGAGCAGTTCTTC.

The J gene is TRBJ1-2, the V gene TRBV20-1; D gene ambiguous. The V and J ends lost 3 bases and 5 bases respectively, with 7 bases between them. Germline V gene sequence: CDR1 DFQATT, CDR2 SNEGSKA (reference sequence). The CDR3 runs 11 residues. The CDR3 loop is CSASGPYGYTF. The DNA of the CDR3 is TGCAGTGCTAGTGGACCTTATGGCTACACCTTC.

The rearrangement joins TRBV5-1 to TRBJ2-1, with a tentative D call TRBD1 (6 bases). The V and J ends lost 2 bases and 8 bases respectively, with 8 bases between them. The V gene's germline CDR1 is SGHRS and CDR2 YFSETQ. The CDR3 extends over 12 amino acids. The CDR3 is CASSFRGDEQFF. In nucleotides, the CDR3 is TGCGCCAGCAGCTTCAGGGGTGATGAGCAGTTCTTC.

Here the CDR3 reads CASSKETAYGYTF. CDR3 sequence (DNA): TGTGCCAGCAGCAAAGAGACAGCCTATGGCTACACCTTC. J is TRBJ1-2 and V is TRBV11-2, with a possible D match to TRBD1 (5 bases). V was shortened by 5 bases and J by 4 bases, with 11 bases between the two germline ends. CDR3 length: 13 residues. Germline CDR1 reads SGHAT; CDR2 reads FQNNGV.

The rearrangement links TRBV19 to TRBJ2-7; 9 bases fit TRBD1. V gave up 6 bases and J gave up 5 bases; unmatched junction bases: 11. The CDR3 has 15 amino acids. Germline V CDR1 and CDR2: LNHDA, SQIVND (reference sequence). DNA for the CDR3: TGTGCCAGTAGGCCGGGACAGGGTTATATCGACGAGCAGTACTTC. Its translation: CASRPGQGYIDEQYF.

This clone was found a few times. V is TRBV5-4 and J is TRBJ1-5; TRBD1 aligns across 7 bases. The V and J ends lost 4 bases and 5 bases, in that order; junction bases with no gene match: 9. CDR3 length equals 15 residues. Germline V gene data show CDR1 as SGHNT and CDR2 as YYREEE (reference sequence). CDR3 nucleotide sequence: TGTGCCAGCAGCCCAGATTCCACAGGGGATCAGCCCCAGCATTTT. Translated, it gives CASSPDSTGDQPQHF.

The chain recombines TRBV5-6 with TRBJ1-3; D ambiguous. The CDR3 spans 17 residues. Germline CDR1 SGHDT, CDR2 YYEEEE. V lost 0 bases and J 5 bases, leaving 18 bases between the germline ends. The CDR3 reads CASSLASPRHSRNTIYF. In DNA, the CDR3 is TGTGCCAGCAGCTTGGCCTCCCCGCGGCATTCGAGAAACACCATATATTTT.

The CDR3 DNA reads TGTGCCAGCAGCCCCGGGACAGCCTATGGCTACACCTTC. Protein: CASSPGTAYGYTF. The chain joins TRBV7-9 to TRBJ1-2, with 7 bases fitting TRBD1. Unmatched junction bases numbered 4, after V lost 5 bases and J lost 4 bases. Germline V lookup: CDR1 SEHNR, CDR2 FQNEAQ (reference sequence). CDR3 length equals 13 residues. Using reference TRBV7-9 and TRBJ1-2 for the parts outside the CDR3, the full variable domain is DTGVSQNPRHKITKRGQNVTFRCDPISEHNRLYWYRQTLGQGPEFLTYFQNEAQLEKSRLLSDRFSAERPKGSFSTLEIQRTEQGDSAMYLCASSPGTAYGYTFGSGTRLTVV.

The chain carries TRBV10-1 and TRBJ2-7, with D perhaps TRBD2 (5 bases). Germline assignment: CDR1 WNHNN and CDR2 SYGVQD (reference sequence). Trimming pared 2 bases from V and 4 bases from J, leaving 15 bases between. CDR3 length: 15 amino acids. The CDR3 DNA reads TGCGCCAGCAGTGAGGGGATGGGAGAGGTTTACGAGCAGTACTTC. This translates into CASSEGMGEVYEQYF.

This clone was counted a single time. This may be a read error: a much more frequent sequence differs by one nucleotide. The rearrangement joins TRBV5-1 to TRBJ2-7; no clear D. CDR1 SGHRS and CDR2 YFSETQ come from the germline V gene. V dropped 6 bases and J dropped 5 bases, with 9 bases sitting between them. This CDR3 spans 11 amino acids. The CDR3 here is CASNALDEQYF. The CDR3 region has the DNA TGCGCCAGCAATGCTTTGGACGAGCAGTACTTC. The entire variable domain, with the rest obtained from reference TRBV5-1 and TRBJ2-7, is as follows: KAGVTQTPRYLIKTRGQQVTLSCSPISGHRSVSWYQQTPGQGLQFLFEYFSETQRNKGNFPGRFSGRQFSNSRSEMNVSTLELGDSALYLCASNALDEQYFGPGTRLTVT.

The V gene is TRBV5-8, the J gene TRBJ2-7; TRBD1 matches 7 bases. V dropped 5 bases and J dropped 2; count of bases not matched to a gene: 7. Germline V gene data show CDR1 as SGHTS and CDR2 as YDEGEE. The CDR3 spans 14 residues. CDR3 bases: TGTGCCAGCAGAAAACAGGGGAGAACCTACGAGCAGTACTTC. Amino acids: CASRKQGRTYEQYF.